The clone carrying this T cell receptor beta chain was counted only a few times. The data originate from a study of blood T cells in healthy people across ages. CDR3 size: 14 residues. With 5 bases removed from V and 1 base from J, the gap between germline ends came to 10 bases. The V gene's germline CDR1 is KGHDR and CDR2 SFDVKD. A second about 7 to 12 cycle PCR used barcoded and J-beta primers. TCRdb recomputed calls from the 5' RACE reads with MiXCR, one row per CDR3 protein. The sample lists more than 700,000 distinct CDR3 sequences, about 55% occurring once. Around 10 milliliters of peripheral blood were drawn from each donor.

This rearrangement joins TRBV24-1 to TRBJ1-1; D gene unclear. This receptor was obtained from a man at least 80 years old in good health. The sample was blood. CDR3 amino acids: CATSAGGRNTEAFF. The CDR3 bases are TGTGCCACCAGTGCGGGAGGTCGGAACACTGAAGCTTTCTTT.